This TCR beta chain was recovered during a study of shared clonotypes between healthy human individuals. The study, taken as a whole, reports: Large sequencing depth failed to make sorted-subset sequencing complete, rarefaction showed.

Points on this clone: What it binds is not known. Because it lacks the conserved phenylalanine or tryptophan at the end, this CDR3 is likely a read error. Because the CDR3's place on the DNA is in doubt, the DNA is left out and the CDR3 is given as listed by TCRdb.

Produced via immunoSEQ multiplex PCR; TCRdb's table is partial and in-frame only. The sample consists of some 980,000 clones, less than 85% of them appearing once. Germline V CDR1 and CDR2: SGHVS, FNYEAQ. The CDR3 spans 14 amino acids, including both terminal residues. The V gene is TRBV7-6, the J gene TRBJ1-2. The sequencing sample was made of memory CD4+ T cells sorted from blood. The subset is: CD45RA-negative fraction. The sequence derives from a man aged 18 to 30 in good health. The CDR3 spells CASSALFDPPDLFL.